This TCR beta chain emerged from a study of T cell responses to AZD1222 COVID-19 vaccine. Broader study findings: Clonal diversity may have been underestimated, and the donors were mostly white British, with more females than males.

As for this clone: What it binds is not known.

Some clones are missing from TCRdb's copy, which holds only in-frame ones; the method was immunoSEQ multiplex PCR. The repertoire consists of 90,000 to 120,000 clones, with roughly 90% occurring once and the leading ten covering more than 8%. Second-dose schedules of about 4 or about 12 weeks were combined. The sequencing used peripheral blood, collected 28 days after the second AZD1222 dose. The receptor was isolated from an adult who received the AZD1222 COVID-19 vaccine.

CDR3 loop: CASLGATGNTIYF. CDR3 sequence (DNA): TGTGCCAGCCTCGGGGCTACTGGAAACACCATATATTTT. The chain recombines TRBV6-5 with TRBJ1-3, with D possibly TRBD1 on 5 matching bases. This CDR3 is built from 13 residues. Germline lookup yields CDR1 MNHEY and CDR2 SVGAGI. V lost 8 bases and J lost 2, with 10 bases in between.